This T cell receptor (beta chain) was sequenced in a study of blood T cell repertoires in COVID-19. Study background: The origin of the acute and convalescent COVID-19 samples was the United States, Italy and Spain.

V lost 8 bases to trimming and J lost 1 base; unmatched junction nucleotides: 1. This CDR3 has 12 amino acids. CDR1 is MNHEY, CDR2 SVGAGI, per germline. This table comes from immunoSEQ multiplex PCR, and its TCRdb copy is limited to in-frame clones, with some not included. The data show 200,000 to 300,000 clones, about 85% seen once. The table lists this clone with a count of one. This rearrangement joins TRBV6-5 to TRBJ2-5; TRBD1 matches 7 bases. This TCR was sampled from a man aged 55-75 years with acute or convalescent COVID-19. Sequencing input: peripheral blood. Here the CDR3 DNA reads TGTGCCAGCTGGACAGGCCAAGAGACCCAGTACTTC. Its protein product is CASWTGQETQYF.